Described below is a single T cell receptor beta chain sequence and its context. This entry belongs to a study of T cell responses to AZD1222 COVID-19 vaccine. Produced via immunoSEQ multiplex PCR; TCRdb's table is partial and in-frame only. The table lists fewer than 150,000 clones, over 90% of them singletons. V was clipped by 3 bases and J by 4 bases, with 9 bases between them. The CDR3 has 14 residues. In germline, CDR1 is MGHRA, CDR2 YSYEKL. The rearrangement uses TRBV4-1 and TRBJ2-2, with D possibly TRBD1 on 5 matching bases. This TCR was recovered from an adult in good health. The sample was peripheral blood, taken on day 0 of AZD1222 vaccination. CDR3 amino acids: CASSHLTGTGELFF. The CDR3 nucleotides are TGCGCCAGCAGCCACCTCACAGGCACCGGGGAGCTGTTTTTT.